The 22 T cell receptor beta chains listed next were all sequenced from one sample in a study of CD8 T cells in ankylosing spondylitis. TCRdb fed the 5' RACE reads into MiXCR, producing one record per CDR3 protein. Of hundreds of thousands of distinct CDR3 sequences listed, roughly 24% are singletons. The sample taken for sequencing was blood, either unsorted or a sorted T cell fraction (not recorded which). These receptors originate from a male donor with ankylosing spondylitis or in good health (not recorded which).

A remark on this clonotype: The junction departs from the called germline gene at one end, perhaps through a read error. The V call is TRBV3-1, the J call TRBJ2-3; 11 bases align to TRBD2. This CDR3 has 17 residues. Germline V gene lookup returns CDR1 LGHDT and CDR2 YNNKEL (reference sequence). The CDR3 DNA is TGTGCCACCAGCCAAGCCCGACTAGCGGGACGCACAGATACGCAGTATTTT. As protein: CATSQARLAGRTDTQYF.

The J gene is TRBJ1-2, the V gene TRBV10-3; TRBD1 matches at 10 bases. After removal of 4 bases from V and 6 bases from J, the junction contained 5 bases not matched to a gene. The CDR3 has 14 residues. CDR1 and CDR2 (germline): ENHRY, SYGVKD. CDR3 DNA sequence: TGTGCCATCAGTGGAGGGACAGGGGAAAATGGCTACACCTTC. As protein: CAISGGTGENGYTF.

In this sample, this clonotype turned up many times. This sequence joins TRBV27 and TRBJ1-5, with 10 bases matching TRBD1. Unmatched junction bases numbered 6, after V lost 4 bases and J lost 0 bases. This CDR3 is 17 amino acids long. CDR1 and CDR2 (germline): MNHEY, SMNVEV (reference sequence). The DNA for the CDR3 is TGTGCCAGCAGTTCCGGACAGGGGGGGAATAGCAATCAGCCCCAGCATTTT. This codes for CASSSGQGGNSNQPQHF.

The genes are TRBV24-1 and TRBJ2-3; D uncertain. Germline values: CDR1 KGHDR, CDR2 SFDVKD. V was pared by 7 bases and J by 2 bases, with 6 bases between. The CDR3 consists of 12 residues. In DNA, the CDR3 is TGTGCCACCAGCGGGTACACAGATACGCAGTATTTT. Protein product: CATSGYTDTQYF.

This clonotype was seen many times. The chain uses TRBV20-1 and TRBJ2-7; D gene ambiguous. CDR3 length equals 13 residues. V lost 0 bases and J lost 5, with 11 bases in between. Looked up from germline, CDR1 is DFQATT and CDR2 is SNEGSKA (reference sequence). CDR3 residues: CSARDRFGNEQYF. CDR3 nucleotide sequence: TGCAGTGCTAGAGATCGGTTCGGTAACGAGCAGTACTTC.

This clonotype was detected ten times or more. The V and J genes are TRBV20-1 and TRBJ1-1; D remains ambiguous. The CDR3 is 16 amino acids. The V and J ends lost 3 bases and 2 bases respectively, with 19 bases between them. Germline CDR1 DFQATT, CDR2 SNEGSKA (reference sequence). The CDR3 loop reads CSASRPKSGPNTEAFF. In nucleotides, the CDR3 is TGCAGTGCTAGTCGACCAAAATCCGGGCCCAACACTGAAGCTTTCTTT.

This clonotype appeared many times. The rearrangement joins TRBV5-1 to TRBJ2-5, with a weak D call TRBD2 (6 bases). Trimming pared 0 bases from V and 1 base from J, leaving 13 bases between. The CDR3 spans 16 residues. Germline V gene lookup returns CDR1 SGHRS and CDR2 YFSETQ. The CDR3 coding sequence is TGCGCCAGCAGCTTGGGGGGGGAACCCTCCCAAGAGACCCAGTACTTC. This encodes CASSLGGEPSQETQYF.

Many counts were recorded for this clonotype. The chain joins TRBV7-2 to TRBJ2-1, with 9 positions matching TRBD2. V trimming: 1 base; J trimming: 2 bases; junction bases outside the gene matches: 3. Looked up from germline, CDR1 is SGHTA and CDR2 is FQGNSA. The CDR3 is made up of 16 amino acids. The CDR3 here is CASSLVSSGTYNEQFF. The CDR3 DNA reads TGTGCCAGCAGCTTAGTCTCTAGCGGGACCTACAATGAGCAGTTCTTC.

The gene calls are TRBV3-1 and TRBJ1-2; tentatively, D is TRBD1 (6 bases). V was trimmed by 4 bases and J by 4 bases, leaving 10 bases between them. Germline CDR1 and CDR2: LGHDT and YNNKEL (reference sequence). This CDR3 has 13 amino acids. CDR3 sequence reads: CASSPLTGYGYTF. CDR3 nucleotides: TGTGCCAGCAGCCCTTTGACAGGCTATGGCTACACCTTC.

As concerns this clonotype: A read error may be the cause here, since a much bigger clone is one base away. This chain links TRBV20-1 with TRBJ2-7; the match to TRBD2 covers 9 bases. With V trimmed by 6 bases and J by 0 bases, 3 bases remained unmatched. The CDR3 runs to 13 residues. Germline V CDR1 and CDR2: DFQATT, SNEGSKA (reference sequence). CDR3 sequence reads: CSAHSGSSYEQYF. CDR3 DNA: TGCAGTGCCCATAGCGGGAGCTCCTACGAGCAGTACTTC.

This clonotype was detected many times. This chain joins TRBV29-1 and TRBJ1-2; no firm D call. Trimming pared 4 bases from V and 2 bases from J, leaving 5 bases between. Germline V gives CDR1 SQVTM, CDR2 ANQGSEA. The CDR3 has 11 amino acids. The CDR3 spells CSVAQNYGYTF. DNA for the CDR3: TGCAGCGTTGCGCAGAACTATGGCTACACCTTC.

The sample holds many counts of this clonotype. The genes are TRBV12-3 or TRBV12-4 and TRBJ1-5; D gene ambiguous. The CDR3 contains 13 residues. V lost 4 bases and J 5 bases, leaving 9 bases between the germline ends. The CDR3 loop is CASSSTWDQPQHF. Written as DNA, the CDR3 is TGTGCCAGCAGTTCTACGTGGGATCAGCCCCAGCATTTT.

This clonotype was seen a handful of times. The rearrangement joins TRBV5-6 to TRBJ2-4; TRBD1 matches at 10 bases. The CDR3 sequence is 15 residues long. From germline, CDR1 is SGHDT and CDR2 YYEEEE. V was clipped by 2 bases and J by 5 bases; unmatched bases: 4. The CDR3 DNA follows: TGTGCCAGCAGCTTAAGACAGGGGGCCCAAAACATTCAGTACTTC. This encodes CASSLRQGAQNIQYF.

V is TRBV20-1 and J is TRBJ2-2; unclear D gene. The CDR3 is made up of 12 amino acids. Per the germline V gene, CDR1 is DFQATT and CDR2 is SNEGSKA (reference sequence). V was shortened by 3 bases and J by 8 bases, with 10 bases between the two germline ends. The CDR3 protein is CSARYPGGELFF. The CDR3 nucleotides read TGCAGTGCTAGGTACCCTGGGGGGGAGCTGTTTTTT.

This clonotype was detected ten times or more. This rearrangement joins TRBV29-1 to TRBJ2-5; the D gene is possibly TRBD2 (5 bases). Trimming pared 5 bases from V and 2 bases from J, leaving 9 bases between. The CDR3 sequence is 12 residues long. In germline, CDR1 is SQVTM, CDR2 ANQGSEA. CDR3 nucleotides: TGCAGCGTTCTGACGGGGCAAGAGACCCAGTACTTC. Protein: CSVLTGQETQYF.

On this clonotype itself: A much larger clone differs from this one at a single base, so this may be a read error. The chain uses TRBV7-3 and TRBJ1-1; D gene ambiguous. The CDR3 spans 13 residues. Germline-derived CDR1 and CDR2 are SGHTA and FQGTGA. CDR3 residues: CASSSQMNAEAFF. The CDR3 region has the DNA TGTGCCAGCAGCTCACAGATGAACGCTGAAGCTTTCTTT.

This rearrangement joins TRBV18 to TRBJ2-3; D is ambiguous. Trimming took 3 bases from V and 8 from J, leaving 9 bases between them. Germline V gene data show CDR1 as KGHSH and CDR2 as LQKENI. There are 12 residues in the CDR3. The CDR3 DNA is TGTGCCAGCTCACCCAAGTGGGGTACGCAGTATTTT. Translating gives CASSPKWGTQYF.

The J gene is TRBJ2-1, the V gene TRBV12-3 or TRBV12-4; 9 bases are a match to TRBD1. The CDR3 covers 15 residues. V gave up 4 bases and J gave up 8 bases; unmatched junction bases: 9. CDR3 in DNA: TGTGCCAGCAGTTCGGGACAGGGAAGTAAGGATGAGCAGTTCTTC. This encodes CASSSGQGSKDEQFF.

At least ten counts were recorded for this clonotype. The chain is built from TRBV10-3 and TRBJ2-3, with 8 bases identical to TRBD1. Losses at the gene ends were 6 bases for V and 6 bases for J; bases not matched to a gene: 8. The CDR3 sequence is 14 residues long. Germline loops: CDR1 ENHRY, CDR2 SYGVKD. The CDR3 bases are TGTGCCATCAGCCCCGGGACAGGCCCGGATACGCAGTATTTT. It is translated as CAISPGTGPDTQYF.

There are many counts of this clonotype. The chain has TRBV9 and TRBJ2-2; D perhaps matches TRBD2 (6 bases). V lost 0 bases to trimming and J lost 3 bases, with 9 bases between them. The germline gives CDR1 SGDLS, CDR2 YYNGEE. The CDR3 has 15 residues. This CDR3 reads CASSVGLAHTGELFF. For the CDR3, the DNA is TGTGCCAGCAGCGTAGGCCTAGCGCACACCGGGGAGCTGTTTTTT.

This clonotype was seen ten or more times. J is TRBJ2-1 and V is TRBV6-5; D is tentatively TRBD1 or TRBD2 (5 bases each). The CDR3 runs to 11 residues. Germline lookup yields CDR1 MNHEY and CDR2 SVGAGI. The germline V and J ends were trimmed by 6 bases and 8 bases, with 8 bases remaining between them. The CDR3 sequence: CASRGRHEQFF. DNA for the CDR3: TGTGCCAGCAGGGGACGTCATGAGCAGTTCTTC.

This clonotype was detected many times. This chain uses TRBV9 with TRBJ2-5, with 10 bases matching TRBD2. Germline trimming cut 1 base from V and 4 bases from J; bases unmatched to any gene: 4. Germline CDR1 is SGDLS and CDR2 is YYNGEE. CDR3 length: 15 amino acids. CDR3 nucleotides: TGTGCCAGCAGCGTACTTAGCGGGAGGTCAGAGACCCAGTACTTC. Translating gives CASSVLSGRSETQYF.